This T cell receptor beta chain was identified during a study of blood T cell repertoires in COVID-19 (dated by TCRdb to 2019 to 2021). In the study overall: The collaborator samples originated in the United States, Italy and Spain and spanned the acute and convalescent phases of COVID-19. The prospective study material was composed of cDNA or gDNA derived from T cells, B-cell-depleted T cells, or PBMCs. Deeply sampled blood TCRbeta repertoires from subjects exposed to, actively infected with, or recovered from COVID-19 were included in the dataset. The repertoires were released in a freely available public database meant as a resource for research on the immune response to SARS-CoV-2. Samples came from the ongoing ImmuneRACE study (first 160 participants) plus 1,254 subjects from 6 global collaborators. Sample metadata almost always included a de-identified subject ID, COVID-19 status, age in years and sex. Where available, HLA class I and class II types were obtained from metadata supplied by the sample provider rather than from assay-based typing.

Trimming removed 3 bases from V and 6 bases from J, leaving 8 bases between the germline ends. From the cysteine up to the phenylalanine, the CDR3 has a length of 13 residues. Just CDR3 DNA is preserved here, 39 bases in frame from base 1. CDR1 and CDR2 are read off the germline V gene as KGHSH and LQKENI. The immunoSEQ Assay, a bias-controlled multiplex PCR, was used to amplify TCRbeta CDR3 regions from genomic DNA. In the source study's methods: The number of nucleated cells in each sample was estimated from the amplification of reference gene primers within the assay. Sequence reads were collapsed and filtered to measure the absolute abundance of every unique TCRbeta CDR3 rearrangement. For each sample, productive Simpson clonality was calculated as the square root of Simpson's diversity index over productive rearrangements. TCRdb's version of the immuneACCESS table is confined to in-frame rearrangements and falls short of the full clone set. An unresolved V gene accounts for under half of the shortfall where checked; the remainder is of unknown origin. The V and J calls and the clone size are those of that table, but D and trimming were determined from the DNA. Counted in this sample were more than 200,000 clones; about 80% of them appeared once. The ten largest make up around 8.9% of the sample.

Overall study outcomes, separate from this receptor: The amount of clinical and demographic metadata varied by source and participant and was provided uncurated.

Whole blood was collected in K2EDTA tubes by collaborating institutions according to the institutions' own protocols. Collaborator samples were shipped for TCRbeta analysis as frozen whole blood, isolated PBMCs, or DNA extracted from either sample type. Regarding this clone: What antigen it recognizes has not been identified. No per-base quality is available; no much larger clone lies one base away. The sample contains more than one DNA sequence encoding this CDR3.

The sample was peripheral blood. The sequence links TRBV18 to TRBJ1-4, with no confidently assigned D gene. This clonotype was sampled from a man aged 80 or over with acute or convalescent COVID-19. For the CDR3, the sequence is CASSPGGDEKLFF. In nucleotides, the sequence is TGTGCCAGCTCACCGGGAGGTGATGAAAAACTGTTTTTT.